The rows below give T cell receptor beta chains drawn from one sample of a study of cytomegalovirus exposure and HLA in healthy donors. Profiled with immunoSEQ multiplex PCR; TCRdb holds only in-frame clones, not every one. Of about 130,000 clones detected, over 60% appear once; the ten largest clones hold more than 10%. The sequenced sample was PBMCs. The receptors shown here come from a woman aged 40-49 years in good health and CMV-seropositive. The CDR3 runs from the conserved cysteine through the conserved F or W. Each record gives: J gene, clone size, V gene, D gene, CDR3 DNA, CDR3 protein. The D gene is left open where the match is weak. Expanded clones get a size class; other rows say once, few or many, or leave the size out.

>TRBJ2-3|-|TRBV9|-
TGTGCCAGCAGCGTAGCTACGGTGGGCGCAGATACGCAGTATTTT
CASSVATVGADTQYF
>TRBJ1-4|-|TRBV4-1|-
TGCGCCAGCAGCCTCGGGGTACAGGGCAGTTGGTCTAATGAAAAACTGTTTTTT
CASSLGVQGSWSNEKLFF
>TRBJ1-1|-|TRBV5-1|TRBD1
TGCGCCAGCAGCTTGTTGGGACAGGGGGCCTTTGAAGCTTTCTTT
CASSLLGQGAFEAFF
>TRBJ1-2|-|TRBV7-9|TRBD1
TGTGCCAGCAGCTTAGTGGTAGGGGGCAATGGCTACACCTTC
CASSLVVGGNGYTF
>TRBJ2-7|few|TRBV2|TRBD1
TGTGCCAGCAGCGAAAGGGGAAATAGGACAGGAACCTACGAGCAGTACTTC
CASSERGNRTGTYEQYF
>TRBJ1-5|-|TRBV5-1|-
TGCGCCAGCAGCCGGGATAGCAATCAGCCCCAGCATTTT
CASSRDSNQPQHF
>TRBJ2-3|-|TRBV6-1|-
TGTGCCAGCAGTGCTGGGTACGGGACAGATACGCAGTATTTT
CASSAGYGTDTQYF
>TRBJ2-1|-|TRBV5-4|TRBD2
TGTGCCAGCAGCTTGCCCAGCGGGGCCTACAATGAGCAGTTCTTC
CASSLPSGAYNEQFF
>TRBJ2-1|few|TRBV10-1|-
TGCGCCAGCAGTGATGGGGAGGCATCCTACAATGAGCAGTTCTTC
CASSDGEASYNEQFF
>TRBJ2-3|few|TRBV14|-
TGTGCCAGCAGCCGACTAGTAACTAGCACAGATACGCAGTATTTT
CASSRLVTSTDTQYF
>TRBJ2-7|once|TRBV6-1|TRBD1
TGTGCCAGTCAACCGGGACAGAACTCCTACGAGCAGTACTTC
CASQPGQNSYEQYF
>TRBJ1-2|-|TRBV7-9|-
TGTGCCTGCAGCTTAGGGGGGGGATCCAAATATGGCTACACCTTC
CACSLGGGSKYGYTF
>TRBJ1-1|-|TRBV21-1|-
TGTGCCAGCAGCCCCATTCCGAACACTGAAGCTTTCTTT
CASSPIPNTEAFF
>TRBJ2-3|-|TRBV7-9|-
TGTGCCAGCAGCACGGGCAGGGTGAGCACAGATACGCAGTATTTT
CASSTGRVSTDTQYF
>TRBJ2-6|-|TRBV11-1|-
TGTGCCAGCAGCTTAGGGGAGACTATTTTTACTGGGGCCAACGTCCTGACTTTC
CASSLGETIFTGANVLTF
>TRBJ2-1|-|TRBV5-1|TRBD2
TGCGCCAGCAGCGAGAAGGGACTAGCGGGCCTCAATGAGCAGTTCTTC
CASSEKGLAGLNEQFF
>TRBJ2-1|-|TRBV5-1|TRBD2
TGCGCCAGCAGTCCCCTAGCGGGAGTACCAAATGAGCAGTTCTTC
CASSPLAGVPNEQFF